These T cell receptor beta chains were read from a single sample in a study of blood T cell repertoires in COVID-19. Clones were read by immunoSEQ multiplex PCR, and TCRdb kept only the in-frame ones, dropping some. The sample lists 55,000 to 75,000 clones; approximately 86% were seen once. The sequenced material came from peripheral blood. These receptors came from a man between 50 and 59 years old with acute or convalescent COVID-19. The CDR3 runs from the conserved cysteine through the conserved F or W. The D gene is left open where the match is weak. Part of the rows lack a size; the others show once, few, many or a class for expanded clones.

clone size: .
D gene: .
V gene: TRBV6-5
J gene: TRBJ2-2
CDR3 DNA: TGTGCCAGCCGCAGACAGTTTGACACCGGGGAGCTGTTTTTT
CDR3 protein: CASRRQFDTGELFF

clone size: .
D gene: TRBD2
V gene: TRBV9
J gene: TRBJ2-3
CDR3 DNA: TGTGCCAGCAGCGAGGCGGGACTAGCGTCTAGCACAGATACGCAGTATTTT
CDR3 protein: CASSEAGLASSTDTQYF

clone size: .
D gene: TRBD1
V gene: TRBV29-1
J gene: TRBJ1-2
CDR3 DNA: TGCAGCGTCAAAACAGGGGGCCGCTATGGCTACACCTTC
CDR3 protein: CSVKTGGRYGYTF

clone size: .
D gene: TRBD1
V gene: TRBV11-3
J gene: TRBJ1-1
CDR3 DNA: TGTGCCAGCAGCTTAGATCCAGGGGGCCACACTGAAGCTTTCTTT
CDR3 protein: CASSLDPGGHTEAFF

clone size: once
D gene: .
V gene: TRBV7-9
J gene: TRBJ2-5
CDR3 DNA: TGTGCCAGCAGCCTGCGGAGGAAGGACCAAGAGACCCAGTACTTC
CDR3 protein: CASSLRRKDQETQYF

clone size: .
D gene: .
V gene: TRBV7-3
J gene: TRBJ1-1
CDR3 DNA: TGTGCCAGCAGCTTAAGGGGGGGCGGAGCCGGGAACACTGAAGCTTTCTTT
CDR3 protein: CASSLRGGGAGNTEAFF

clone size: .
D gene: TRBD1
V gene: TRBV6-4
J gene: TRBJ1-2
CDR3 DNA: TGTGCCAGCAGCCCGTCCATTGGGACAGGGCCCTACACCTTC
CDR3 protein: CASSPSIGTGPYTF

clone size: .
D gene: .
V gene: TRBV11-2
J gene: TRBJ2-7
CDR3 DNA: TGTGCCAGCAGCTTAGTACGAGAGAGGAAAAGGAGTCTATACGAGCAGTACTTC
CDR3 protein: CASSLVRERKRSLYEQYF

clone size: .
D gene: TRBD1
V gene: TRBV10-3
J gene: TRBJ1-4
CDR3 DNA: TGTGCCATCAGCCGGGACAGGGGGACCGAAAAACTGTTTTTT
CDR3 protein: CAISRDRGTEKLFF

clone size: .
D gene: .
V gene: TRBV3-1/TRBV3-2
J gene: TRBJ2-3
CDR3 DNA: TGTGCCAGCAGCCAACCCACAGGGTATGATACAGATACGCAGTATTTT
CDR3 protein: CASSQPTGYDTDTQYF

clone size: .
D gene: TRBD1
V gene: TRBV6-4
J gene: TRBJ2-7
CDR3 DNA: TGTGCCAGCAGTGCCGTCCCGGGACAGGGACATTACGAGCAGTACTTC
CDR3 protein: CASSAVPGQGHYEQYF

clone size: .
D gene: TRBD1
V gene: TRBV19
J gene: TRBJ1-2
CDR3 DNA: TGTGCCAGTAGTAGCTGGACAGGGAGAGGTCATGGCTACACCTTC
CDR3 protein: CASSSWTGRGHGYTF

clone size: .
D gene: TRBD2
V gene: TRBV11-3
J gene: TRBJ2-1
CDR3 DNA: TGTGCCAGCAGCTCACGACTAGCTTCCTACAATGAGCAGTTCTTC
CDR3 protein: CASSSRLASYNEQFF

clone size: .
D gene: .
V gene: TRBV7-6
J gene: TRBJ1-3
CDR3 DNA: TGTGCCAGCAGCTTAGCATCGGGGACTGGAAACACCATATATTTT
CDR3 protein: CASSLASGTGNTIYF

clone size: .
D gene: TRBD2
V gene: TRBV7-9
J gene: TRBJ2-7
CDR3 DNA: TGTGCCAGCAGCTCCCGGCTAGCGGGACCCTACGAGCAGTACTTC
CDR3 protein: CASSSRLAGPYEQYF

clone size: .
D gene: TRBD1
V gene: TRBV5-6
J gene: TRBJ1-2
CDR3 DNA: TGTGCCAGCAGGCGAGGACAGGGGGCTTCTAACTATGGCTACACCTTC
CDR3 protein: CASRRGQGASNYGYTF

clone size: .
D gene: TRBD1
V gene: TRBV10-3
J gene: TRBJ1-6
CDR3 DNA: TGTGCCATCAGTAACCCGGGACAGGGGTATTCACCCCTCCACTTT
CDR3 protein: CAISNPGQGYSPLHF

clone size: .
D gene: .
V gene: TRBV6-2/TRBV6-3
J gene: TRBJ1-3
CDR3 DNA: TGTGCCAGCAGTTACGACAGCTCTGGAAACACCATATATTTT
CDR3 protein: CASSYDSSGNTIYF

clone size: .
D gene: .
V gene: TRBV28
J gene: TRBJ2-2
CDR3 DNA: TGTGCCAGCAGCCCGACAGGGGAGGGTCTCACCGGGGAGCTGTTTTTT
CDR3 protein: CASSPTGEGLTGELFF

clone size: .
D gene: .
V gene: TRBV10-3
J gene: TRBJ1-2
CDR3 DNA: TGTGCCATCAGTGAGTTTGGGACACAAGGGCTCCCTAACTATGGCTACACCTTC
CDR3 protein: CAISEFGTQGLPNYGYTF

clone size: .
D gene: TRBD1
V gene: TRBV6-1
J gene: TRBJ2-7
CDR3 DNA: TGTGCCAGCAGTGACCGGGACAGGGGCGTCAACGAGCAGTACTTC
CDR3 protein: CASSDRDRGVNEQYF

clone size: .
D gene: TRBD1
V gene: TRBV6-5
J gene: TRBJ1-5
CDR3 DNA: TGTGCCAGCAGACCGACAGGGAGCAATCAGCCCCAGCATTTT
CDR3 protein: CASRPTGSNQPQHF

clone size: .
D gene: TRBD1
V gene: TRBV28
J gene: TRBJ1-2
CDR3 DNA: TGTGCCAGCTGTAGGACAGGGGACTATGGCTACACCTTC
CDR3 protein: CASCRTGDYGYTF

clone size: few
D gene: TRBD1
V gene: TRBV4-1
J gene: TRBJ2-3
CDR3 DNA: TGCGCCAGCAGCCGCTCGGGACAGCCGTGGGATACGCAGTATTTT
CDR3 protein: CASSRSGQPWDTQYF

clone size: .
D gene: .
V gene: TRBV5-1
J gene: TRBJ2-3
CDR3 DNA: TGCGCCAGCAGCTTGGCCGGACGGGGATCGAGCACAGATACGCAGTATTTT
CDR3 protein: CASSLAGRGSSTDTQYF

clone size: .
D gene: .
V gene: TRBV7-3
J gene: TRBJ2-1
CDR3 DNA: TGTGCCAGCAGCTCAGGGCGGACATACAATGAGCAGTTCTTC
CDR3 protein: CASSSGRTYNEQFF

clone size: few
D gene: .
V gene: TRBV5-1
J gene: TRBJ1-3
CDR3 DNA: TGCGCCAGCAGTTCCTTCTCTGGAAACACCATATATTTT
CDR3 protein: CASSSFSGNTIYF

clone size: once
D gene: .
V gene: TRBV11-2
J gene: TRBJ2-7
CDR3 DNA: TGTGCCAGCAGGGACGGGGCCTACGAGCAGTACTTC
CDR3 protein: CASRDGAYEQYF

clone size: .
D gene: .
V gene: TRBV6-1
J gene: TRBJ2-2
CDR3 DNA: TGTGCCAGCAGTGTACAGGGCCCCCAGAACACCGGGGAGCTGTTTTTT
CDR3 protein: CASSVQGPQNTGELFF